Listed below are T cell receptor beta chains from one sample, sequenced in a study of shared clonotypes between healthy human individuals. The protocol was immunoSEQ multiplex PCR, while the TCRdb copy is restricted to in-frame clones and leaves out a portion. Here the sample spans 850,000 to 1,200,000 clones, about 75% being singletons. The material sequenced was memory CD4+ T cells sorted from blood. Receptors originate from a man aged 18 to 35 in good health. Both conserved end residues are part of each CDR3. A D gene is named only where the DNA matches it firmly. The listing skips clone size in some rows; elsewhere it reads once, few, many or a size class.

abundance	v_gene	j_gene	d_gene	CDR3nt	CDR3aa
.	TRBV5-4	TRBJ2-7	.	TGTGCCAGCACCCAGGGGGGGGGCCGCGACGAGCAGTACTTC	CASTQGGGRDEQYF
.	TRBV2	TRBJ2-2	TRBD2	TGTGCCAGCATAGGTAGCGGGGGGCCGCGAGGCGGGGAGCTGTTTTTT	CASIGSGGPRGGELFF
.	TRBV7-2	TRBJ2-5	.	TGTGCCAGCAGCTTAGCGAGTGGAGAGACCCAGTACTTC	CASSLASGETQYF
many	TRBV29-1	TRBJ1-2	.	TGCAGCGTTGACCAGTATACTAACTATGGCTACACCTTC	CSVDQYTNYGYTF
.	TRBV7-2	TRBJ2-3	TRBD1	TGTGCCAGCAGCTTAAGAGGCAGGGGGGATACGCAGTATTTT	CASSLRGRGDTQYF
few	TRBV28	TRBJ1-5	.	TGTGCCAGCAGTTTACCATCAGATAGTCAGCCCCAGCATTTT	CASSLPSDSQPQHF
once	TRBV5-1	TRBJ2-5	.	TGCGCCAGCACCCTGGACCCGGGAAGGGGTGAGACCCAGTACTTC	CASTLDPGRGETQYF
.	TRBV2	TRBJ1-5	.	TGTGCCAGCAGTATTGAGTATAGCAATCAGCCCCAGCATTTT	CASSIEYSNQPQHF
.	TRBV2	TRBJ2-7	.	TGTGCCAGCAGCGGGGTGATAGCCTCCTACGAGCAGTACTTC	CASSGVIASYEQYF
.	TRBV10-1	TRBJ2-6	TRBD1	TGCGCCAGCCCGGGACAGGGGCAGGCTGGGGCCAACGTCCTGACTTTC	CASPGQGQAGANVLTF
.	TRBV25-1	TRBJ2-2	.	TGTGCCAGCAGTAAGACAGGGAGGGACACCGGGGAGCTGTTTTTT	CASSKTGRDTGELFF
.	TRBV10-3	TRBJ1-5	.	TGTGCCATCAGTGGCCGCGGGGGGGACCAGCCCCAGCATTTT	CAISGRGGDQPQHF
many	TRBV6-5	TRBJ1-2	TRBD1	TGTGCCAGCAGTTACTCTAGGACAGGGGGCTTAAGGTCCTACACCTTC	CASSYSRTGGLRSYTF
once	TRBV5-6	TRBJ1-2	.	TGTGCCAGCAGCTTGGATCGGACCTATGGCTACACCTTC	CASSLDRTYGYTF
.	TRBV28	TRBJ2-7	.	TGTGCCACTAACGAGCCGGGCACTTCGGTTGATGGGCAGTACTTC	CATNEPGTSVDGQYF
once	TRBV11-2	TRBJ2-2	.	TGTGCCAGCAGCTTAGTGGCATTCACCGGGGAGCTGTTTTTT	CASSLVAFTGELFF
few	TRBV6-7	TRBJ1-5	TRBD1	TGTGCCAGCAGTTACTCGGACAGGGCCCTTAATCAGCCCCAGCATTTT	CASSYSDRALNQPQHF
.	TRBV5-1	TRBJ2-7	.	TGCGCCAGCAGCTCAACAGGGAGCGGAGGCGAGCAGTACTTC	CASSSTGSGGEQYF
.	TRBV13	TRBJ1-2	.	TGTGCCAGCAGACCCTCCAGGCCGGAAGTAAGGGACACCTTC	CASRPSRPEVRDTF
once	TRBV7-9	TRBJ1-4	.	TGTGCCAGCAGCGCGCCGGGCCAGGGGAAGGCTGAAAAACTGTTTTTT	CASSAPGQGKAEKLFF
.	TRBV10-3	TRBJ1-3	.	TGTGCCATCAGTGAATTAGGGGTCGGAACTGGAAACACCATATATTTT	CAISELGVGTGNTIYF
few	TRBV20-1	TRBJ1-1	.	TGCAGTGTGGAGAGGGGTGAAGCTTTCTTT	CSVERGEAFF
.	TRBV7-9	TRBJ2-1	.	TGTGCCAGCAGCTCCAAATATGAGCAGTTCTTC	CASSSKYEQFF
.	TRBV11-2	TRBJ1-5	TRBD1	TGTGCCAGCAGTCACTCGGAGGGGGCCCAGCCCCAGCATTTT	CASSHSEGAQPQHF
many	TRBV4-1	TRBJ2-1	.	TGCGCCAGCAGCCCCCCACGAGCGGGTAATGAGCAGTTCTTC	CASSPPRAGNEQFF
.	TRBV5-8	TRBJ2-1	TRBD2	TGTGCCAGCAGCTTCCGACTAGCGGGAGAGAGACATGAGCAGTTCTTC	CASSFRLAGERHEQFF
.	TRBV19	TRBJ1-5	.	TGTGCCAGTAGTATTATGGTGGCTCAGCCCCAGCATTTT	CASSIMVAQPQHF
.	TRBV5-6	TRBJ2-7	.	TGTGCCAGCAGCTCGTCTAGCGTCCGTGCGTACTTC	CASSSSSVRAYF
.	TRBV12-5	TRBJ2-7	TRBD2	TGTGCTAGTGCCCGCGGGACTAGCGCCCCGAGCTCCTACGAGCAGTACTTC	CASARGTSAPSSYEQYF
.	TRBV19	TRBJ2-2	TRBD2	TGTGCCAGTACCCCTAGCGGGAGAGGTGACACCGGGGAGCTGTTTTTT	CASTPSGRGDTGELFF
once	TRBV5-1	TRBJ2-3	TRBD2	TGCGCCAGCAGCTTAACCGGACTAGCGGCAGATACGCAGTATTTT	CASSLTGLAADTQYF
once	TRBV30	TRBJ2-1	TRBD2	TGTGCCTGGAGTACCGGGACTAGTATTTACAATGAGCAGTTCTTC	CAWSTGTSIYNEQFF
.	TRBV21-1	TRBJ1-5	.	TGTGCCAGCAGCAAAGGTGCGGCCCATTCTAATCAGCCCCAGCATTTT	CASSKGAAHSNQPQHF
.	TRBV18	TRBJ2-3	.	TGTGCCAGCTCACCCCAGGGATGGGCAGATACGCAGTATTTT	CASSPQGWADTQYF
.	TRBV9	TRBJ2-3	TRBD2	TGTGCCAGCAGCGCCTTCGGCGGGGGGCAAACAGATACGCAGTATTTT	CASSAFGGGQTDTQYF
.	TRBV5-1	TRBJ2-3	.	TGCGCCAGCAGCTTGACCGGGAGCACAGATACGCAGTATTTT	CASSLTGSTDTQYF
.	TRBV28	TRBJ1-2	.	TGTGCCAGCAGTTCGCTCGTGGGGGGCTATGGCTACACCTTC	CASSSLVGGYGYTF
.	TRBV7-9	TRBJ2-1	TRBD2	TGTGCCAGCAGCTTCGGGGGGGCCTATGAGCAGTTCTTC	CASSFGGAYEQFF
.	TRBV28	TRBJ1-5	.	TGTGCCAGCAATGGGGGGGCGGGCGGCAATCAGCCCCAGCATTTT	CASNGGAGGNQPQHF
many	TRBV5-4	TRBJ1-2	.	TGTGCCAGCAGCTTGGACAGCTATTCAGCTAACTATGGCTACACCTTC	CASSLDSYSANYGYTF
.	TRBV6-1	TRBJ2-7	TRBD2	TGTGCCAGCAGTGAAATCTCCGGGGGGGGTTACCGGTCCGAGCAGTACTTC	CASSEISGGGYRSEQYF
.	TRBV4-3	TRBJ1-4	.	TGCGCCAGCAGCCATGAACCCCCAACCAGGGGACTGGAAAAACTGTTTTTT	CASSHEPPTRGLEKLFF
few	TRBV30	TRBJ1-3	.	TGTGCCTGGAGTGTGGGGTTCGCGAACACCATATATTTT	CAWSVGFANTIYF